This TCR beta chain was obtained from a study of T cells after yellow fever vaccination. For the study at large: Separation of EM, EMRA, CM and Tscm memory subsets by sorting relied on CD3, CD45RA, CCR7 and CD95. The fractions with low cell numbers were processed using SMART-Seq v4 Ultra Low Input. Whole-study findings and limits: It was the secondary response that reached its peak faster, day 5 versus 15, but it was weaker.

From germline, CDR1 is DFQATT and CDR2 SNEGSKA (reference sequence). This CDR3 spans 12 amino acids. Trimming pared 2 bases from V and 3 bases from J, leaving 7 bases between. TCRdb reprocessed the 5' RACE reads via MiXCR and lists one record per CDR3 protein. The data hold under 50,000 distinct CDR3 sequences, with over 5.5% observed a single time. This clonotype was counted many times. The gene calls are TRBV20-1 and TRBJ1-1; the D is unclear. This clonotype originated in a young man who received the YFV17D yellow fever vaccine. The specimen was PBMCs, either bulk or a sorted T-cell subset (CD4+, CD8+, memory, or dextramer-sorted; not recorded which), collected 45 days after the yellow fever booster vaccination. The CDR3 DNA sequence: TGCAGTGCTAGACACGGACACACTGAAGCTTTCTTT. This codes for CSARHGHTEAFF.